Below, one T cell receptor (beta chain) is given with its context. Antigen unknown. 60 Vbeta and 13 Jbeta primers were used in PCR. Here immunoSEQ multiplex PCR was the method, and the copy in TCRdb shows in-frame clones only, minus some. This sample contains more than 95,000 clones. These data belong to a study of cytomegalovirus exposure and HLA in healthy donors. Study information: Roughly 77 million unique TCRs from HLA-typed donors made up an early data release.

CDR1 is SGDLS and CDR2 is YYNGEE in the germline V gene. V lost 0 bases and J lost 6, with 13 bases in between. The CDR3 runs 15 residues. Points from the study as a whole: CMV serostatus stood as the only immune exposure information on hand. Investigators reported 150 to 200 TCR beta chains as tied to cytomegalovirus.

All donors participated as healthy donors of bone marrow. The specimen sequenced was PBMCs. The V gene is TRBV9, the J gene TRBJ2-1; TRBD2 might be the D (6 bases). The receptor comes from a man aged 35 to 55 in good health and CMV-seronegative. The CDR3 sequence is CASSVDAGIGNEQFF. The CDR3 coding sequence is TGTGCCAGCAGCGTAGACGCGGGAATCGGCAATGAGCAGTTCTTC.